Listed below are T cell receptor beta chains from one sample, sequenced in a study of blood T cell repertoires in COVID-19. Libraries were prepared by immunoSEQ multiplex PCR; TCRdb keeps only in-frame clonotypes and omits some of them. The sample carries about 400,000 clones, under 90% recorded once. What was sequenced was PBMCs or T cells enriched from blood (not recorded which). Every receptor here comes from a woman in her twenties or thirties who had recovered from COVID-19. The CDR3 runs from the conserved cysteine through the conserved F or W. The D gene is left open where the match is weak. Some rows have no size entry. The others give once, few or many, or a class for an expanded clone.

cdr3_length,j_call,d_call,v_call,clone_size,cdr3_nt,cdr3_aa
16,TRBJ2-1,NA,TRBV30,once,TGTGCCTGGAGTGTACCGGGAGCAGTGTCCTACAATGAGCAGTTCTTC,CAWSVPGAVSYNEQFF
15,TRBJ1-2,NA,TRBV2,NA,TGTGCCAGCAGCAGCGCCGGAGGACAGCTCTATGGCTACACCTTC,CASSSAGGQLYGYTF
12,TRBJ2-1,NA,TRBV5-5,few,TGTGCCAGCAGCTCCGAATTGGGGGGACAGTTCTTC,CASSSELGGQFF
12,TRBJ1-5,NA,TRBV7-9,NA,TGTGCCAGCAGCGGGGGGAATCAGCCCCAGCATTTT,CASSGGNQPQHF
14,TRBJ2-2,NA,TRBV30,few,TGTGCCTGGAGTAGGGGGTCGAACACCGGGGAGCTGTTTTTT,CAWSRGSNTGELFF
12,TRBJ1-2,NA,TRBV5-1,NA,TGCGCCAGCAGCAAGGAGCTTTCGGGCTACACCTTC,CASSKELSGYTF
14,TRBJ1-4,NA,TRBV21-1,NA,TGTGCCAGCAGCACGACAGGGCGGAATGAAAAACTGTTTTTT,CASSTTGRNEKLFF
15,TRBJ2-1,TRBD2,TRBV15,NA,TGTGCCACCAGCAGAGTTGCGGGAGGGCCGAATGAGCAGTTCTTC,CATSRVAGGPNEQFF
13,TRBJ2-3,NA,TRBV6-2/TRBV6-3,NA,TGTGCCAGCAGTTACTCATTCCCGGATACGCAGTATTTT,CASSYSFPDTQYF
16,TRBJ1-4,NA,TRBV11-2,NA,TGTGCCAGCAGCCAGAATATGTGGGGAGTTGGTGAAAAACTGTTTTTT,CASSQNMWGVGEKLFF
14,TRBJ1-5,NA,TRBV30,NA,TGTGCCTGGAGGAGGCAGGGACACAATCAGCCCCAGCATTTT,CAWRRQGHNQPQHF
17,TRBJ2-4,NA,TRBV21-1,NA,TGTGCCAGCAGCAAAGAGGGTCGCGGGAGGGCCGCCGGCATTCAGTACTTC,CASSKEGRGRAAGIQYF
13,TRBJ2-7,TRBD1,TRBV6-5,NA,TGTGCCACAACTAGGGACAGCACCTACGAGCAGTACTTC,CATTRDSTYEQYF
16,TRBJ2-7,TRBD1,TRBV5-5,NA,TGTGCCAGCAGCAACTCCGGACAGGGGTCCATCTACGAGCAGTACTTC,CASSNSGQGSIYEQYF
17,TRBJ1-5,TRBD1,TRBV6-1,NA,TGTGCCAGCAGTGAATTGGACAGGGTGGTGTTTGATCAGCCCCAGCATTTT,CASSELDRVVFDQPQHF
12,TRBJ2-3,NA,TRBV7-9,NA,TGTGCCAGCAGCGGGGGACTAGATACGCAGTATTTT,CASSGGLDTQYF
13,TRBJ1-4,NA,TRBV10-3,NA,TGTGCCATCGGGGGAGGCTTTAATGAAAAACTGTTTTTT,CAIGGGFNEKLFF
14,TRBJ1-2,NA,TRBV7-9,NA,TGTGCCAGCAGCAAGCTCGACTATAACTATGGCTACACCTTC,CASSKLDYNYGYTF
14,TRBJ1-5,NA,TRBV28,NA,TGTGCCAGCAGATTCCGGGGGGGCAATCAGCCCCAGCATTTT,CASRFRGGNQPQHF
12,TRBJ1-1,NA,TRBV29-1,NA,TGCAGCGTTGAAGATCCCGGGAGGTCGGCTTTCTTT,CSVEDPGRSAFF
15,TRBJ1-3,NA,TRBV7-6,NA,TGTGCCAGCAGCCCGTCAACAGGGTCGAGAAGCACCATATATTTT,CASSPSTGSRSTIYF
14,TRBJ1-2,TRBD1,TRBV19,NA,TGTGCCAGTAGTTCTCCGGGACAGCCGGTTGGCTACACCTTC,CASSSPGQPVGYTF
16,TRBJ1-2,NA,TRBV18,NA,TGTGCCAGCTCACCACTCTCCACCGAGGGCAGCTATGGCTACACCTTC,CASSPLSTEGSYGYTF
13,TRBJ1-2,NA,TRBV2,NA,TGTGCCAGCACCCGTGCAGGGAACTATGGCTACACCTTC,CASTRAGNYGYTF
10,TRBJ2-3,NA,TRBV7-9,once,TGTGCCAGCGTCGGAGATACGCAGTATTTT,CASVGDTQYF
14,TRBJ2-1,NA,TRBV6-5,NA,TGTGCCAGCAGTTACTCGCGTGTATACAATGAGCAGTTCTTC,CASSYSRVYNEQFF
16,TRBJ1-3,NA,TRBV30,NA,TGTGCCTGGAGTGTACTGCGACAGCTCTTTGGAAACACCATATATTTT,CAWSVLRQLFGNTIYF
13,TRBJ2-7,NA,TRBV9,NA,TGTGCCAGCAGCGTCGGTGACTCCTACGAGCAGTACTTC,CASSVGDSYEQYF
13,TRBJ2-5,NA,TRBV6-5,NA,TGTGCCAGCAGAAAACCCGGGGTCGGGACCCAGTACTTC,CASRKPGVGTQYF
14,TRBJ2-7,TRBD2,TRBV19,NA,TGTGCCAGTAGTTGGACCGGGGGGGCCTACGAGCAGTACTTC,CASSWTGGAYEQYF
13,TRBJ1-5,NA,TRBV6-2/TRBV6-3,NA,TGTGCCAGCAGTTACTCGGGCCACCAGCCCCAGCATTTT,CASSYSGHQPQHF
13,TRBJ2-2,TRBD1,TRBV19,once,TGTGCCTCCGACAGGGGACCTACCGGGGAGCTGTTTTTT,CASDRGPTGELFF
15,TRBJ2-7,TRBD1,TRBV6-1,NA,TGTGCCAGCAGTGAAGGGGACAGGGGGCTCTACGAGCAGTACTTC,CASSEGDRGLYEQYF
19,TRBJ1-1,NA,TRBV27,NA,TGTGCCAGCAGGCAGATCCAGGGGTTTTTTATGCCGGACCTGGCTGAAGCTTTCTTT,CASRQIQGFFMPDLAEAFF
15,TRBJ1-3,NA,TRBV5-4,NA,TGTGCCAGCAGCTTGGCCCAGGGATCTGGAAACACCATATATTTT,CASSLAQGSGNTIYF
12,TRBJ2-7,TRBD1,TRBV6-5,many,TGTGCCGGAGGGACAGGGGCCTACGAGCAGTACTTC,CAGGTGAYEQYF
15,TRBJ2-5,TRBD2,TRBV6-5,NA,TGTGCCAGCACCGGACTAGCGGGAGGTAGAGAGACCCAGTACTTC,CASTGLAGGRETQYF
16,TRBJ2-1,TRBD1,TRBV7-2,once,TGTGCCAGCAGCTTAGGGGGACAGGGAGCCTACAATGAGCAGTTCTTC,CASSLGGQGAYNEQFF
14,TRBJ1-5,NA,TRBV10-3,NA,TGTGCCATCAGTGAGGATGGAGGGGATCAGCCCCAGCATTTT,CAISEDGGDQPQHF
13,TRBJ1-2,TRBD1,TRBV18,NA,TGTGCCAGCTCAGAACAGGGGGCGCTTGGCTACACCTTC,CASSEQGALGYTF
16,TRBJ1-1,NA,TRBV10-3,NA,TGTGCCATCAGTGAGTCCAAACACTGGGCAACTACTGAAGCTTTCTTT,CAISESKHWATTEAFF
14,TRBJ1-5,NA,TRBV7-2,NA,TGTGCCAGCAGCTTATCTTTGGCGGTTCAGCCCCAGCATTTT,CASSLSLAVQPQHF
13,TRBJ2-7,TRBD2,TRBV18,NA,TGTGCCAGCTCGGTCGGGGGGGACTACGAGCAGTACTTC,CASSVGGDYEQYF
15,TRBJ1-2,TRBD1,TRBV5-4,few,TGTGCCAGCAGCTCAGGGGGCGCCGGGGACTATGGCTACACCTTC,CASSSGGAGDYGYTF
15,TRBJ1-1,NA,TRBV7-2,NA,TGTGCCAGCAGCCCCCTTTCGGTGGCGGGGAATGAAGCTTTCTTT,CASSPLSVAGNEAFF
11,TRBJ2-7,TRBD2,TRBV20-1,NA,TGCAGTGCTATCGGGGGGAACGAGCAGTACTTC,CSAIGGNEQYF
11,TRBJ1-4,NA,TRBV29-1,NA,TGCAGTGTTGAAGACGCGGGTGTTTGGTTTTTT,CSVEDAGVWFF
13,TRBJ2-7,NA,TRBV20-1,NA,TGCAGTGCTAGTTTCGGGGGAGGCTACGAGCAGTACTTC,CSASFGGGYEQYF
15,TRBJ1-1,TRBD1,TRBV5-4,NA,TGTGCCAGCAGCCCGAGGACAGGGCTGAACACTGAAGCTTTCTTT,CASSPRTGLNTEAFF
14,TRBJ1-2,NA,TRBV14,NA,TGTGCCAGCAGCCAACACGGAGATAACTATGGCTACACCTTC,CASSQHGDNYGYTF